This TCR beta chain was profiled in a study of T-cell reconstitution after alpha-beta-depleted transplantation in children. The authors prepared the TCRbeta library with unique molecular identifiers. TCRdb processed the PCR reads anew with MiXCR; each CDR3 protein has one entry. The sample lists about 500,000 distinct CDR3 sequences, about 31% occurring once. The CDR3 is made up of 14 amino acids. Germline V lookup: CDR1 SQVTM, CDR2 ANQGSEA. Trimming stripped 6 bases from V and 2 bases from J, with 16 bases between. Specimen: PBMCs from the stem cell graft donor, collected from the stem cell graft. This TCR was recovered from a human donor who donated a stem cell graft to a child with aplastic anemia. The chain has TRBV29-1 and TRBJ1-2; D is perhaps TRBD1 (5 bases). DNA of the CDR3: TGCAGCGTATCGGGACGGAGCCAAAACTATGGCTACACCTTC. Its protein is CSVSGRSQNYGYTF.